This T cell receptor (beta chain) was observed in a study of identical twins (dated by TCRdb to about 2016). A note on the overall study: To test whether fetal clonotypes persist, this study deep-sequenced TCR alpha and beta repertoires from monozygotic twins, from unrelated adults of various ages, and from cord blood. Replicate twin experiments were performed at different times using different library preparation protocols to rule out contamination. The investigation overall reported the following: Abundant cord blood beta clonotypes carried fewer insertions; young adult naive repertoires showed a weaker similar trend, while memory repertoires showed none. Because the same donors could not be followed over many years, the conclusions depended on cross-sectional statistical analysis. Excess twin sharing in beta out-of-frame sequences was weaker because fewer shared sequences lowered the signal-to-noise ratio. Zero-insertion analyses could be partly confounded by invariant T cells such as MAIT and iNKT, though diverse VJ usage argued against such confounding for most clonotypes. Compared with coincidental sharing between unrelated individuals, an excess of low generation-probability sequences was observed among out-of-frame TCR alpha sequences shared between twins. In monozygotic twins, out-of-frame TCR alpha sharing was systematically underestimated by recombination models, although the models agreed with sharing between unrelated individuals.

A few counts support this clonotype. Its recognized antigen is unknown. The input lacks base qualities; no much larger clone sits a single base away. Including the terminal cysteine and phenylalanine, the CDR3 comprises 16 residues. The entry retains the CDR3 DNA only, 48 bases that are in frame from base 1. The junction shows trimming of 1 base on V and 3 bases on J, plus 15 bases between the germline ends. CDR1 and CDR2 were assigned from the germline V gene as SGHAT and FQNNGV. All donors were healthy Caucasians. The twin cohort comprised three pairs of female monozygotic twins, all aged roughly 18 to 29 years. Positive isolation kits from Invitrogen were used to isolate the CD4+ and CD8+ T cell populations. Library method: 5' RACE. Sequencer: Illumina HiSeq 2000. A universal primer binding site was introduced by template switching, and a unique molecular identifier was present in the final cDNA, enabling accurate counting of TCR cDNA molecules. Specific primers in the conserved constant-segment region were used to synthesize first-strand cDNA for TCR alpha and beta chains. Each cDNA library was double barcoded, with a SMART-Mk sample barcode plus Illumina barcodes, to control for contamination. TruSeq adapter sequences and Illumina sample barcodes were added in two successive PCR steps. Sequencing of the TCR alpha and beta cDNA libraries was done on the Illumina HiSeq platform using custom primers. Processing in the source paper ran as follows. MiGEC processed the raw reads to extract unique molecular identifiers, while MiXCR was used to determine the CDR3 positions. Recombination models were inferred per individual with the repgenHMM and IGoR tools using an EM algorithm. Shared clonotypes were analyzed with the tcR package in R, and sharing was normalized by the product of cloneset sizes. To study raw recombination without the effects of thymic and clonal selection, out-of-frame nonproductive sequences were analyzed. The public reads were reanalyzed by TCRdb: fastp trimming at Q25, MiXCR alignment, in-frame beta chains only. A single entry per CDR3 protein holds the most common genes and DNA from its merged rows. These V and J calls are TCRdb output, not the study's own analysis. The sample table lists around 290,000 distinct CDR3 sequences, over 8.5% of them with a count of one. Of the sample, 7% to 8.5% falls within the top ten clones.

These data are also associated with another study on yellow fever vaccine responses in identical twins. The second study, in turn, reports: The T cell response to vaccination in identical twins was reported by the authors to appear partly convergent and partly personalized. In the study, vaccine-responding T cell clones were precisely tracked in identical twins.

The sequence was collected from a woman aged 18 to 35 in good health. The specimen sequenced was CD8+ T cells sorted from blood. The rearranged segments are TRBV11-2 and TRBJ1-1; matching of 6 bases hints at TRBD1 as the D gene. Here the CDR3 is given as CASSLVLAGEDTEAFF. The sequenced DNA: TGTGCCAGCAGCTTAGTTTTGGCAGGGGAGGACACTGAAGCTTTCTTT.